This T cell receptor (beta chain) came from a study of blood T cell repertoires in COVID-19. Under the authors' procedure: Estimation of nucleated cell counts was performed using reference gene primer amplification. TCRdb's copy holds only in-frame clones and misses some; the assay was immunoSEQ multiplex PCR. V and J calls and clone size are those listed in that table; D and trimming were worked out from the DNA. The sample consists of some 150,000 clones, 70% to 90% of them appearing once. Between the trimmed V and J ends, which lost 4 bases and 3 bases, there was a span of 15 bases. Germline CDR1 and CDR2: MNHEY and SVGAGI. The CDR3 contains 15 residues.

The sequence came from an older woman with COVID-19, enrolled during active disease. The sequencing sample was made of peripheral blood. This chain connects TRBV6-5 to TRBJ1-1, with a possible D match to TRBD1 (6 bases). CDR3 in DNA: TGTGCCAGCAGTTTAGGGGGATCTGGGGACACTGAAGCTTTCTTT. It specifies CASSLGGSGDTEAFF.